This is a list of T cell receptor beta chains from one sample in a study of blood T cells in healthy people across ages. One entry per CDR3 protein, called by TCRdb with MiXCR from the 5' RACE reads. The sample gives 1.5 million to 2 million distinct CDR3 sequences, under 30% of which show up once; roughly 8% is in the top ten. Material: blood. Receptors originate from a woman aged 25-40 years in good health. The CDR3 runs from the conserved cysteine through the conserved F or W. Each record gives: clone size, D gene, CDR3 length, J gene, V gene, CDR3 protein, CDR3 DNA. A D gene is named only where the DNA matches it firmly. Clone size appears in some rows only: once, few, many, or a class for an expanded clone.

clone size: .; D gene: .; CDR3 length: 15; J gene: TRBJ2-2; V gene: TRBV5-1; CDR3 protein: CASSFVQQGTGELFF; CDR3 DNA: TGCGCCAGCAGCTTTGTACAACAGGGTACCGGGGAGCTGTTTTTT
clone size: .; D gene: TRBD1; CDR3 length: 16; J gene: TRBJ1-4; V gene: TRBV7-8; CDR3 protein: CASLRDRLHSNEKLFF; CDR3 DNA: TGTGCCAGCTTACGGGACAGGCTTCACAGTAATGAAAAACTGTTTTTT
clone size: .; D gene: .; CDR3 length: 14; J gene: TRBJ1-2; V gene: TRBV20-1; CDR3 protein: CSARDHGKGYGYTF; CDR3 DNA: TGCAGTGCTAGAGATCACGGAAAGGGGTATGGCTACACCTTC
clone size: .; D gene: TRBD2; CDR3 length: 15; J gene: TRBJ2-3; V gene: TRBV20-1; CDR3 protein: CSATKRGGVADTQYF; CDR3 DNA: TGCAGTGCTACAAAGCGGGGGGGCGTAGCAGATACGCAGTATTTT
clone size: many; D gene: TRBD1; CDR3 length: 17; J gene: TRBJ2-6; V gene: TRBV5-1; CDR3 protein: CASSSGQGISGANVLTF; CDR3 DNA: TGCGCCAGCAGCTCCGGACAGGGAATCTCTGGGGCCAACGTCCTGACTTTC
clone size: .; D gene: TRBD1; CDR3 length: 13; J gene: TRBJ1-4; V gene: TRBV12-3/TRBV12-4; CDR3 protein: CASRGQSMEKLFF; CDR3 DNA: TGTGCCAGCAGGGGACAGTCGATGGAAAAACTGTTTTTT
clone size: few; D gene: .; CDR3 length: 13; J gene: TRBJ2-1; V gene: TRBV9; CDR3 protein: CASSEPLYNEQFF; CDR3 DNA: TGTGCCAGCAGCGAGCCCCTCTACAATGAGCAGTTCTTC
clone size: many; D gene: .; CDR3 length: 19; J gene: TRBJ2-6; V gene: TRBV15; CDR3 protein: CATSRDRAVTVSGANVLTF; CDR3 DNA: TGTGCCACCAGCAGAGATAGGGCGGTGACGGTCTCTGGGGCCAACGTCCTGACTTTC
clone size: .; D gene: TRBD2; CDR3 length: 16; J gene: TRBJ2-1; V gene: TRBV11-2; CDR3 protein: CASSFQGTSDYNEQFF; CDR3 DNA: TGTGCCAGCAGCTTCCAGGGGACTAGCGACTACAATGAGCAGTTCTTC
clone size: few; D gene: .; CDR3 length: 15; J gene: TRBJ1-3; V gene: TRBV12-3/TRBV12-4; CDR3 protein: CASRQVRASGNTIYF; CDR3 DNA: TGTGCCAGCAGACAGGTTCGGGCGTCTGGAAACACCATATATTTT
clone size: many; D gene: .; CDR3 length: 15; J gene: TRBJ2-7; V gene: TRBV27; CDR3 protein: CASSLSAGLGREQYF; CDR3 DNA: TGTGCCAGCAGTTTATCGGCGGGCCTTGGCCGCGAGCAGTACTTC
clone size: .; D gene: TRBD2; CDR3 length: 14; J gene: TRBJ2-3; V gene: TRBV11-2; CDR3 protein: CVSRGLAGSDTQYF; CDR3 DNA: TGTGTCAGCAGAGGACTAGCGGGTTCAGATACGCAGTATTTT
clone size: .; D gene: .; CDR3 length: 15; J gene: TRBJ2-3; V gene: TRBV4-2; CDR3 protein: CASSQAGWGTDTQYF; CDR3 DNA: TGCGCCAGCAGCCAAGCGGGATGGGGGACAGATACACAGTATTTT
clone size: once; D gene: TRBD2; CDR3 length: 22; J gene: TRBJ2-1; V gene: TRBV9; CDR3 protein: CASSGVEPGLAGKLLSYNEQFF; CDR3 DNA: TGTGCCAGCAGCGGAGTAGAGCCGGGACTAGCGGGCAAATTGCTCTCCTACAATGAGCAGTTCTTC
clone size: .; D gene: TRBD1; CDR3 length: 15; J gene: TRBJ1-5; V gene: TRBV30; CDR3 protein: CAWSRDRVVGQPQHF; CDR3 DNA: TGTGCCTGGAGCCGGGACAGGGTGGTAGGTCAGCCCCAGCATTTT
clone size: few; D gene: TRBD2; CDR3 length: 12; J gene: TRBJ2-1; V gene: TRBV6-2/TRBV6-3; CDR3 protein: CASRTSGTEQFF; CDR3 DNA: TGTGCCAGCCGGACTAGCGGGACCGAGCAGTTCTTC
clone size: few; D gene: TRBD1; CDR3 length: 16; J gene: TRBJ2-7; V gene: TRBV5-5; CDR3 protein: CASSPRTGASSYEQYF; CDR3 DNA: TGTGCCAGCAGCCCCCGGACAGGGGCCAGCTCCTACGAGCAGTACTTC
clone size: .; D gene: .; CDR3 length: 13; J gene: TRBJ2-1; V gene: TRBV20-1; CDR3 protein: CSASDPSYNEQFF; CDR3 DNA: TGCAGTGCTAGCGACCCTTCCTACAATGAGCAGTTCTTC
clone size: .; D gene: .; CDR3 length: 15; J gene: TRBJ1-2; V gene: TRBV2; CDR3 protein: CASSEEQAHPYGYTF; CDR3 DNA: TGTGCCAGCAGTGAGGAACAGGCCCATCCCTATGGCTACACCTTC
clone size: .; D gene: TRBD1; CDR3 length: 15; J gene: TRBJ2-5; V gene: TRBV5-1; CDR3 protein: CASSTGQGSSETQYF; CDR3 DNA: TGCGCCAGCAGCACGGGACAGGGCAGTTCAGAGACCCAGTACTTC
clone size: .; D gene: .; CDR3 length: 15; J gene: TRBJ2-6; V gene: TRBV12-3/TRBV12-4; CDR3 protein: CASSASNSGANVLTF; CDR3 DNA: TGTGCCAGCAGTGCGAGCAACTCTGGGGCCAACGTCCTGACTTTC
clone size: .; D gene: .; CDR3 length: 14; J gene: TRBJ2-3; V gene: TRBV18; CDR3 protein: CASSPRQFTDTQYF; CDR3 DNA: TGTGCCAGCTCACCAAGGCAGTTCACAGATACGCAGTATTTT
clone size: few; D gene: .; CDR3 length: 14; J gene: TRBJ2-5; V gene: TRBV12-3/TRBV12-4; CDR3 protein: CASSLETIQETQYF; CDR3 DNA: TGTGCCAGCAGTTTAGAGACCATTCAAGAGACCCAGTACTTC
clone size: few; D gene: .; CDR3 length: 12; J gene: TRBJ2-1; V gene: TRBV7-2; CDR3 protein: CASSLDYREQFF; CDR3 DNA: TGTGCCAGCAGCTTAGACTACCGGGAGCAGTTCTTC
clone size: many; D gene: .; CDR3 length: 15; J gene: TRBJ2-7; V gene: TRBV18; CDR3 protein: CASSPRPNQGYEQYF; CDR3 DNA: TGTGCCAGCTCACCCCGACCGAACCAGGGTTACGAGCAGTACTTC
clone size: many; D gene: TRBD1; CDR3 length: 13; J gene: TRBJ1-2; V gene: TRBV5-1; CDR3 protein: CASSLGTVYGYTF; CDR3 DNA: TGTGCCAGCAGCCTCGGGACAGTCTATGGCTACACCTTC
clone size: many; D gene: TRBD2; CDR3 length: 12; J gene: TRBJ2-7; V gene: TRBV12-3/TRBV12-4; CDR3 protein: CASSPGLHEQYF; CDR3 DNA: TGTGCCAGCAGTCCGGGACTACACGAGCAGTACTTC
clone size: .; D gene: TRBD1; CDR3 length: 15; J gene: TRBJ2-7; V gene: TRBV20-1; CDR3 protein: CSARGHYRGLYEQYF; CDR3 DNA: TGCAGTGCTAGAGGTCATTACAGGGGGCTCTACGAGCAGTACTTC
clone size: few; D gene: TRBD2; CDR3 length: 13; J gene: TRBJ2-5; V gene: TRBV20-1; CDR3 protein: CSAKTSGSETQYF; CDR3 DNA: TGCAGTGCCAAGACTAGCGGGAGCGAGACCCAGTACTTC
clone size: few; D gene: .; CDR3 length: 16; J gene: TRBJ2-1; V gene: TRBV5-1; CDR3 protein: CASSLASLLDSNEQFF; CDR3 DNA: TGCGCCAGCAGCTTGGCGAGCCTCCTGGATTCCAATGAGCAGTTCTTC
clone size: few; D gene: .; CDR3 length: 14; J gene: TRBJ2-7; V gene: TRBV6-5; CDR3 protein: CASSYRLESYEQYF; CDR3 DNA: TGTGCCAGCAGTTACCGACTTGAGTCCTACGAGCAGTACTTC
clone size: .; D gene: .; CDR3 length: 15; J gene: TRBJ2-1; V gene: TRBV3-1; CDR3 protein: CASSQVRGSYNEQFF; CDR3 DNA: TGTGCCAGCAGCCAAGTCCGGGGATCCTACAATGAGCAGTTCTTC
clone size: few; D gene: .; CDR3 length: 13; J gene: TRBJ2-3; V gene: TRBV7-9; CDR3 protein: CASDTEAADTQYF; CDR3 DNA: TGTGCCAGTGACACCGAAGCAGCAGATACGCAGTATTTT
clone size: few; D gene: TRBD1; CDR3 length: 16; J gene: TRBJ1-2; V gene: TRBV7-2; CDR3 protein: CASSLSVDRGRDGYTF; CDR3 DNA: TGTGCCAGCAGCTTATCGGTAGACAGGGGGCGCGATGGCTACACCTTC
clone size: .; D gene: .; CDR3 length: 13; J gene: TRBJ2-7; V gene: TRBV19; CDR3 protein: CASRDRTSYEQYF; CDR3 DNA: TGTGCCAGTAGAGACAGAACCTCCTACGAGCAGTACTTC
clone size: .; D gene: TRBD2; CDR3 length: 16; J gene: TRBJ2-1; V gene: TRBV7-2; CDR3 protein: CASSLRGTRGYNEQFF; CDR3 DNA: TGTGCCAGCAGCTTACGCGGGACTAGGGGCTACAATGAGCAGTTCTTC
clone size: .; D gene: .; CDR3 length: 15; J gene: TRBJ1-4; V gene: TRBV5-1; CDR3 protein: CASSLEGGLNEKLFF; CDR3 DNA: TGCGCCAGCAGCTTGGAGGGGGGCCTCAATGAAAAACTGTTTTTT
clone size: few; D gene: TRBD1; CDR3 length: 13; J gene: TRBJ2-7; V gene: TRBV3-1; CDR3 protein: CASSHLTGYEQYF; CDR3 DNA: TGTGCCAGCAGCCACTTGACAGGGTACGAGCAGTACTTC
clone size: few; D gene: .; CDR3 length: 11; J gene: TRBJ1-5; V gene: TRBV2; CDR3 protein: CASGREVPQHF; CDR3 DNA: TGTGCCAGTGGGAGAGAAGTACCCCAGCATTTT
clone size: .; D gene: .; CDR3 length: 16; J gene: TRBJ1-2; V gene: TRBV12-3/TRBV12-4; CDR3 protein: CASSLVQGSDNYGYTF; CDR3 DNA: TGTGCCAGCAGTTTGGTACAGGGAAGTGATAACTATGGCTACACCTTC
clone size: .; D gene: .; CDR3 length: 13; J gene: TRBJ1-1; V gene: TRBV18; CDR3 protein: CASHLGQNTEAFF; CDR3 DNA: TGTGCCAGCCACCTGGGACAGAACACTGAAGCTTTCTTT
clone size: .; D gene: .; CDR3 length: 13; J gene: TRBJ1-5; V gene: TRBV6-6; CDR3 protein: CASSYFGDQPQHF; CDR3 DNA: TGTGCCAGCAGTTACTTCGGTGATCAGCCCCAGCATTTT
clone size: .; D gene: .; CDR3 length: 15; J gene: TRBJ2-5; V gene: TRBV27; CDR3 protein: CASSATPGFGEAQYF; CDR3 DNA: TGTGCCAGCAGCGCTACGCCGGGGTTTGGAGAGGCCCAGTACTTC
clone size: few; D gene: .; CDR3 length: 16; J gene: TRBJ2-1; V gene: TRBV12-3/TRBV12-4; CDR3 protein: CASSLQRPRAYNEQFF; CDR3 DNA: TGTGCCAGCAGTCTACAGCGGCCAAGGGCTTACAATGAGCAGTTCTTC
clone size: .; D gene: .; CDR3 length: 16; J gene: TRBJ2-1; V gene: TRBV18; CDR3 protein: CASSPLFGAGSNEQFF; CDR3 DNA: TGTGCCAGCTCACCCCTTTTCGGGGCAGGGAGTAATGAGCAGTTCTTC
clone size: .; D gene: .; CDR3 length: 15; J gene: TRBJ1-1; V gene: TRBV28; CDR3 protein: CASSLGGGQDTEAFF; CDR3 DNA: TGTGCCAGCAGTTTAGGAGGGGGGCAGGACACTGAAGCTTTCTTT